This T cell receptor beta chain derives from a study of blood T cells in healthy people across ages. Regarding the study as a whole: Possibly, changes in expanded clonotypes were confounded because donor CMV status was unknown.

Alongside a J-beta primer mix, a sample-barcoded 5' primer served in a second PCR lasting roughly 6 to 12 cycles. MiXCR, applied by TCRdb to the 5' RACE reads, yields one record per CDR3 protein. The table lists 500,000 to 700,000 distinct CDR3 sequences, around 31% of them singletons. This clonotype was observed many times. The antigen is undetermined. This CDR3 has 12 amino acids. Germline CDR1 and CDR2: MNHEY and SVGEGT. V was pared by 6 bases and J by 5 bases, with 8 bases between. The receptor comes from an elderly woman in good health. The sample consisted of blood. The rearrangement uses TRBV6-2 or TRBV6-3 and TRBJ2-1; D unclear. The CDR3, as DNA: TGTGCCAGCAGACAGCTACACAATGAGCAGTTCTTC. This gives the protein CASRQLHNEQFF.